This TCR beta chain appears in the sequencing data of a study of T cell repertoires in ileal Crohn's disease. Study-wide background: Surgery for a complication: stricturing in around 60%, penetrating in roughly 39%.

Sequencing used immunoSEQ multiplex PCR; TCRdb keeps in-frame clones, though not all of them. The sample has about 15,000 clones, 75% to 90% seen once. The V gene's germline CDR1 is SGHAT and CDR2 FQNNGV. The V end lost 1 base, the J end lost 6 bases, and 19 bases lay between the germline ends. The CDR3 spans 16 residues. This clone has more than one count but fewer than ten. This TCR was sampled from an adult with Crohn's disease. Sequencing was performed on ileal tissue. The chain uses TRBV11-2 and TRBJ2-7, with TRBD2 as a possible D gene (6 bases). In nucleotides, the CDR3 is TGTGCCAGCAGCTTAGCGAGCACTCGTCCCGGGGGCGAGCAGTACTTC. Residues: CASSLASTRPGGEQYF.